Shown below are 29 T cell receptor beta chains from a single sample sequenced in a study of T-cell reconstitution after alpha-beta-depleted transplantation in children. The authors prepared the TCRbeta library with unique molecular identifiers. From the PCR reads, TCRdb called clonotypes with MiXCR, one entry per CDR3 protein. The sample holds about 540,000 distinct CDR3 sequences, roughly 18% seen once. The sequences come from PBMCs from the stem cell graft donor, collected from the stem cell graft. Every receptor here comes from a human donor who donated a stem cell graft to a child with acute lymphoblastic leukemia.

The rearrangement links TRBV5-1 to TRBJ2-7; TRBD1 aligns across 10 bases. The germline gives CDR1 SGHRS, CDR2 YFSETQ. Trimming cost V 0 bases and J 5 bases; bases outside gene matches: 8. The CDR3 covers 16 residues. The CDR3 is CASSLGQGARNHEQYF. CDR3 nucleotides: TGCGCCAGCAGCTTGGGACAGGGGGCGCGCAACCACGAGCAGTACTTC. The full variable domain, rest sourced from reference TRBV5-1 and TRBJ2-7, is KAGVTQTPRYLIKTRGQQVTLSCSPISGHRSVSWYQQTPGQGLQFLFEYFSETQRNKGNFPGRFSGRQFSNSRSEMNVSTLELGDSALYLCASSLGQGARNHEQYFGPGTRLTVT.

The rearrangement joins TRBV7-2 to TRBJ1-4; D remains ambiguous. Germline V gene data show CDR1 as SGHTA and CDR2 as FQGNSA. V was pared by 1 base and J by 0 bases, with 12 bases between. The CDR3 has 17 residues. Written as DNA, the CDR3 is TGTGCCAGCAGCTTAGGCAGTTCCCGTCCAACTAATGAAAAACTGTTTTTT. Amino acids: CASSLGSSRPTNEKLFF.

The chain has TRBV20-1 and TRBJ2-1, with D tentatively TRBD2 (6 bases). The CDR3 length is 19 residues. V was pared by 0 bases and J by 0 bases, with 21 bases between. CDR1 is DFQATT, CDR2 SNEGSKA, per germline (reference sequence). CDR3 residues: CSARDSPHLSGPSYNEQFF. The DNA of the CDR3 is TGCAGTGCTAGAGATTCCCCCCACCTTAGCGGTCCCTCCTACAATGAGCAGTTCTTC.

The genes are TRBV2 and TRBJ2-7, with 9 bases lining up with TRBD1. In germline, CDR1 is SNHLY, CDR2 FYNNEI. J lost 4 bases, V lost 7 bases, and 5 bases had no gene match. CDR3 size: 13 residues. The CDR3 DNA reads as TGTGCCAGCACCCGGGACAGGGCGTACGAGCAGTACTTC. Its protein product is CASTRDRAYEQYF.

This chain links TRBV12-3 or TRBV12-4 with TRBJ2-7; D is unclear. The CDR3 is 15 amino acids. With 6 bases removed from V and 3 bases from J, the gap between germline ends came to 18 bases. In DNA, the CDR3 is TGTGCCAGCAGCCCCCCTGGGATGTGGGGCTACGAGCAGTACTTC. This gives the protein CASSPPGMWGYEQYF.

The chain joins TRBV9 to TRBJ2-7, with D possibly being TRBD2 (6 bases). The germline V and J ends were trimmed by 0 bases and 3 bases, with 13 bases remaining between them. The CDR3 totals 15 residues. The germline CDR1 and CDR2 sequences are SGDLS and YYNGEE. Here the CDR3 DNA reads TGTGCCAGCAGCGTAGGGACTGGCGGGAACTACGAGCAGTACTTC. Translating it yields CASSVGTGGNYEQYF. The entire variable domain, with the rest obtained from reference TRBV9 and TRBJ2-7, is as follows: DSGVTQTPKHLITATGQRVTLRCSPRSGDLSVYWYQQSLDQGLQFLIQYYNGEERAKGNILERFSAQQFPDLHSELNLSSLELGDSALYFCASSVGTGGNYEQYFGPGTRLTVT.

This chain links TRBV21-1 with TRBJ1-5. TRBV21-1 is noted as a pseudogene. CDR3 length: 14 amino acids. Here the CDR3 reads CASSKLYSNQPQHF. DNA for the CDR3: TGTGCCAGCAGCAAGTTGTATAGCAATCAGCCCCAGCATTTT.

This clonotype was counted a few times. The J gene is TRBJ2-1, the V gene TRBV11-2, with D perhaps TRBD1 (5 bases). V was clipped by 1 base and J by 7 bases, with 8 bases between them. CDR3 size: 13 residues. Germline lookup yields CDR1 SGHAT and CDR2 FQNNGV. This chain's CDR3 is CASSLVGANEQFF. Written as DNA, the CDR3 is TGTGCCAGCAGCTTAGTAGGGGCGAATGAGCAGTTCTTC.

This clonotype was seen more than once but under ten times. This chain connects TRBV6-4 to TRBJ1-5; D not resolved. Trimming took off 4 bases at V and 2 bases at J, with 15 bases between the two ends. CDR1 and CDR2 (germline): MRHNA, SNTAGT. The CDR3 length is 16 residues. This CDR3 reads CASSAPGCVGNQPQHF. The CDR3 DNA reads TGTGCCAGCAGTGCCCCGGGGTGCGTTGGCAATCAGCCCCAGCATTTT.

The rearrangement links TRBV5-1 to TRBJ1-2, with D maybe TRBD1 (6 bases). Trimming removed 4 bases from V and 1 base from J, with 14 bases in between. Germline lookup yields CDR1 SGHRS and CDR2 YFSETQ. The CDR3 is 15 amino acids. The CDR3 sequence: CASSPGGRNNYGYTF. CDR3 DNA: TGCGCCAGCAGCCCCGGGGGCAGAAATAACTATGGCTACACCTTC.

This clonotype was detected only a few times. The J gene is TRBJ2-2, the V gene TRBV20-1; the match to TRBD2 covers 10 bases. Looked up from germline, CDR1 is DFQATT and CDR2 is SNEGSKA (reference sequence). J gave up 4 bases and V 1 base, and 0 bases lay outside the gene matches. This CDR3 region has 14 residues. CDR3 in amino acids: CSARVAGGTGELFF. CDR3 DNA sequence: TGCAGTGCTAGAGTAGCGGGAGGCACCGGGGAGCTGTTTTTT.

This clonotype has just a few counts. This chain uses TRBV18 with TRBJ2-7; 7 nucleotides line up with TRBD2. Germline trimming cut 5 bases from V and 5 bases from J; bases unmatched to any gene: 9. This CDR3 contains 14 residues. CDR1 and CDR2 from the germline V gene are KGHSH and LQKENI. CDR3 protein: CASSGRAAYDEQYF. The CDR3 DNA sequence: TGTGCCAGCTCAGGGAGGGCGGCGTACGACGAGCAGTACTTC.

The chain employs TRBV7-8 and TRBJ2-2; 7 positions match TRBD1. The CDR3 is 18 residues long. Germline loops: CDR1 SGHVS, CDR2 FQNEAQ. V trimming: 5 bases; J trimming: 5 bases; junction bases outside the gene matches: 17. CDR3 DNA: TGTGCCAGCAGCGACCAGACAGGGAGTGGATTCCGGACCGGGGAGCTGTTTTTT. Its translation is CASSDQTGSGFRTGELFF.

This clonotype was picked up a small number of times. The chain couples TRBV7-6 to TRBJ2-7; a possible D gene is TRBD1 (6 bases). Germline V gives CDR1 SGHVS, CDR2 FNYEAQ. The CDR3 is 15 amino acids. Trimming removed 1 base from V and 4 bases from J, with 14 bases in between. The CDR3 DNA follows: TGTGCCAGCAGCTTAGATGGCAGGGGAGCGTACGAGCAGTACTTC. This sequence encodes CASSLDGRGAYEQYF.

In its sample, this clonotype was seen a few times. The rearrangement joins TRBV7-8 to TRBJ1-6, with D uncertain. CDR1 and CDR2 (germline): SGHVS, FQNEAQ. The CDR3 has 12 amino acids. V was pared by 3 bases and J by 10 bases, with 7 bases between. CDR3 bases: TGTGCCAGCAGCTTTGATAGATCACCCCTCCACTTT. Its translation: CASSFDRSPLHF.

This clonotype turned up a few times. The chain couples TRBV9 to TRBJ2-5; D is tentatively TRBD1 or TRBD2 (5 bases each). This CDR3 spans 14 amino acids. Germline V CDR1 and CDR2: SGDLS, YYNGEE. V was cut by 0 bases and J by 1 base, with 7 bases left in between. CDR3 bases: TGTGCCAGCAGCGTAGCGGGACGCCAAGAGACCCAGTACTTC. It specifies CASSVAGRQETQYF.

The chain couples TRBV20-1 to TRBJ2-1; 9 positions agree with TRBD2. CDR1 and CDR2 (germline): DFQATT, SNEGSKA (reference sequence). This CDR3 comprises 15 residues. V shed 1 base, J shed 3 bases, and the junction held 4 bases outside the gene matches. The CDR3 sequence is CSARVTSGYYNEQFF. CDR3 nucleotide sequence: TGCAGTGCTAGAGTGACTAGCGGTTACTACAATGAGCAGTTCTTC.

This clonotype was seen repeatedly, ten times or more. The chain has TRBV12-3 or TRBV12-4 and TRBJ1-4; D not certain. V was pared by 6 bases and J by 6 bases, with 8 bases between. The CDR3 is 12 residues long. The CDR3 sequence: CASSSSYEKLFF. The CDR3 nucleotides are TGTGCCAGCAGCTCCTCCTATGAAAAACTGTTTTTT.

The chain links TRBV27 to TRBJ2-7; possible D gene TRBD2, 6 bases. This CDR3 has 13 residues. V was clipped by 8 bases and J by 0 bases, with 11 bases between them. Germline CDR1 is MNHEY and CDR2 is SMNVEV (reference sequence). CDR3 nucleotide sequence: TGTGCCAGCGCCCTCGGGAGCTCCTACGAGCAGTACTTC. As protein: CASALGSSYEQYF.

The chain carries TRBV5-1 and TRBJ2-2, with 7 bases fitting TRBD2. V shed 4 bases and J 5 bases; nucleotides not matched to a gene: 11. The CDR3 loop spans 16 amino acids. Germline V gene sequence: CDR1 SGHRS, CDR2 YFSETQ. CDR3 sequence (DNA): TGCGCCAGCAGCCGCCGGACTAGAGTGGGAACCGGGGAGCTGTTTTTT. Translated: CASSRRTRVGTGELFF.

V gene TRBV29-1 combines with J gene TRBJ2-5; no definite D call. V shed 4 bases and J shed 0 bases, with 6 bases lying between them. CDR1 SQVTM and CDR2 ANQGSEA come from the germline V gene. CDR3 length: 12 amino acids. This CDR3 reads CSVATYQETQYF. CDR3 in DNA: TGCAGCGTTGCCACCTACCAAGAGACCCAGTACTTC.

This clonotype has only a few counts. The chain has TRBV5-1 and TRBJ2-1; a weak D match, TRBD2 (6 bases). The V end lost 0 bases, the J end lost 9 bases, and 10 bases lay between the germline ends. The CDR3 length is 13 residues. Germline V gene sequence: CDR1 SGHRS, CDR2 YFSETQ. Written as DNA, the CDR3 is TGCGCCAGCAGCTTGGAGGGAGGCGGTGAGCAGTTCTTC. Protein sequence: CASSLEGGGEQFF.

The chain has TRBV10-3 and TRBJ2-1; 7 nucleotides line up with TRBD1. V lost 6 bases, J lost 3 bases, and 23 bases stayed unmatched. Looked up from germline, CDR1 is ENHRY and CDR2 is SYGVKD. There are 20 residues in the CDR3. In nucleotides, the CDR3 is TGTGCCATCAGCCAGTCCCTCGAAACAGGGGTGTCAGGGGTCTACAATGAGCAGTTCTTC. It yields the protein CAISQSLETGVSGVYNEQFF.

This clonotype was observed once. V gene TRBV20-1 combines with J gene TRBJ1-3; D remains ambiguous. This CDR3 contains 15 residues. Germline lookup yields CDR1 DFQATT and CDR2 SNEGSKA (reference sequence). Trimming removed 3 bases at V and 0 bases at J, with 12 bases between. CDR3 coding DNA: TGCAGTGCTAGTAGTCTGAAATACTCTGGAAACACCATATATTTT. Its translation is CSASSLKYSGNTIYF.

A few counts support this clonotype. As DNA, the CDR3 is TGTGCCAGCGGTGGCGGACTGGCCTACGAGCAGTACTTC. Translating gives CASGGGLAYEQYF. J is TRBJ2-7 and V is TRBV7-9, with D possibly being TRBD2 (5 bases). The CDR3 spans 13 residues. With 8 bases removed from V and 2 bases from J, the gap between germline ends came to 13 bases. The germline CDR1 and CDR2 sequences are SEHNR and FQNEAQ (reference sequence).

This clonotype was counted only a few times. The V and J genes are TRBV20-1 and TRBJ2-1, with D uncertain. Germline-derived CDR1 and CDR2 are DFQATT and SNEGSKA (reference sequence). This CDR3 has 16 amino acids. Trimming pared 1 base from V and 4 bases from J, leaving 17 bases between. The DNA of the CDR3 is TGCAGTGCTAGAGCCCCCCAGCTAGGGCTTTACAATGAGCAGTTCTTC. It encodes CSARAPQLGLYNEQFF.

This clonotype occurred a few times. The chain carries TRBV20-1 and TRBJ2-2, with D tentatively TRBD1 (5 bases). Germline-derived CDR1 and CDR2 are DFQATT and SNEGSKA (reference sequence). The CDR3 extends over 14 amino acids. Deletions cut 4 bases from V and 4 bases from J, with 13 bases between. The CDR3 region is CSATLTGVTGELFF. CDR3 nucleotide sequence: TGCAGTGCTACCCTCACAGGAGTCACCGGGGAGCTGTTTTTT.

This clonotype was detected a few times. This chain joins TRBV5-1 and TRBJ2-3, with 7 positions matching TRBD1. CDR1 SGHRS and CDR2 YFSETQ come from the germline V gene. There are 14 residues in the CDR3. J lost 4 bases, V lost 1 base, and 3 bases had no gene match. The CDR3 region has the DNA TGCGCCAGCAGCTTGATAGGGGGCCCAGATACGCAGTATTTT. Its translation: CASSLIGGPDTQYF.

This clonotype was found many times. V usage is TRBV11-2 and J usage is TRBJ1-2; D unresolved. CDR1 and CDR2 from the germline V gene are SGHAT and FQNNGV. The CDR3 loop spans 12 amino acids. V was shortened by 1 base and J by 4 bases, with 4 bases between the two germline ends. The chain's CDR3 is CASSLARYGYTF. The CDR3 DNA reads as TGTGCCAGCAGCTTAGCACGCTATGGCTACACCTTC.